A single T cell receptor beta chain is shown here with its context. This entry belongs to a study of blood T cell repertoires in COVID-19. Generated by immunoSEQ multiplex PCR, the TCRdb table keeps only in-frame clones and is missing some. The sample carries around 480,000 clones, around 89% recorded once. The TCR was taken from a woman in her forties or fifties with COVID-19, enrolled during active disease. Sequencing was performed on peripheral blood.

CDR3 residues: CASSEQGGTGELFF. The CDR3 DNA is TGCGCCAGCAGTGAACAGGGGGGTACCGGGGAGCTGTTTTTT. The chain carries TRBV10-1 and TRBJ2-2, with 8 positions matching TRBD1. The germline V gene encodes CDR1 WNHNN and CDR2 SYGVQD (reference sequence). Unmatched junction bases numbered 2, after V lost 3 bases and J lost 5 bases. There are 14 residues in the CDR3.